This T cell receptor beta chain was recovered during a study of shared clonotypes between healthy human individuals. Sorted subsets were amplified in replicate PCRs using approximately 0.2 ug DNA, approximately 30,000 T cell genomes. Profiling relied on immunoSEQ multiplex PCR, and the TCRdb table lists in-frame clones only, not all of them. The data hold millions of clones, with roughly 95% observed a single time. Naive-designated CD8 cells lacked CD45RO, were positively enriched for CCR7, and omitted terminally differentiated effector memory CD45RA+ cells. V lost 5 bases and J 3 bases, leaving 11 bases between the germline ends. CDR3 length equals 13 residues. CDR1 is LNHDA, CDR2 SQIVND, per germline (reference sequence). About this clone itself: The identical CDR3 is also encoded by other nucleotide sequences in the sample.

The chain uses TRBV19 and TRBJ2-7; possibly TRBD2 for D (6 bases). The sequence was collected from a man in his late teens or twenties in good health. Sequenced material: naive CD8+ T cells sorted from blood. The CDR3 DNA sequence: TGTGCCAGTAGTTCCGGGGGAGGCTACGAGCAGTACTTC. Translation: CASSSGGGYEQYF.